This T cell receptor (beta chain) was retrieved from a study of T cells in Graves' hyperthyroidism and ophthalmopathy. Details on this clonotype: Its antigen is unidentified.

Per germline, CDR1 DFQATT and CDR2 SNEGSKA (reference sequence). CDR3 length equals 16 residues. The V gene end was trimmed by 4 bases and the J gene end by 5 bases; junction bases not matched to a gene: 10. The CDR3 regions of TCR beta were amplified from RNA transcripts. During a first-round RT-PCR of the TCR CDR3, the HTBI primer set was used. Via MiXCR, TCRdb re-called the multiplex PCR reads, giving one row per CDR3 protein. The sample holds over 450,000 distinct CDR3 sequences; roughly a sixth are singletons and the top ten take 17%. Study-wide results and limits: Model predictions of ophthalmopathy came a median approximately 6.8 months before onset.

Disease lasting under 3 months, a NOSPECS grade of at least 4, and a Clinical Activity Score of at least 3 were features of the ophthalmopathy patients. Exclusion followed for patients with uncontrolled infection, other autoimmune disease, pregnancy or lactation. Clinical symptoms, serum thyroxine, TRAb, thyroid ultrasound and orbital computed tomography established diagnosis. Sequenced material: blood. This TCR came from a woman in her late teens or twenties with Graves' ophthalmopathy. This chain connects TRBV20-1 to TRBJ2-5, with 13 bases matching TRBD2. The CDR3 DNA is TGCAGTGCTACTGGACTAGCGGGAGCAGAGGGGGAGACCCAGTACTTC. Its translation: CSATGLAGAEGETQYF.